This entry lists 10 T cell receptor beta chains sequenced from one sample in a study of T-cell reconstitution after alpha-beta-depleted transplantation in children. This sample's TCRbeta library carried unique molecular identifier barcodes. TCRdb re-called the PCR reads through MiXCR, storing one row per CDR3 protein. There are 500,000 to 650,000 distinct CDR3 sequences in the sample; approximately 10% occur only once, and 12% to 15% lies in the top ten. The sample consisted of PBMCs, mostly from graft donor cells, taken 180 days after TCRalphabeta/CD19-depleted stem cell transplant. These receptors were obtained from a female patient aged 2 to 10 who had a stem cell transplant for aplastic anemia, so the T cells may come from the graft donor.

This chain uses TRBV6-2 or TRBV6-3 with TRBJ1-1; no clear D gene. Germline V gene sequence: CDR1 MNHEY, CDR2 SVGEGT. This CDR3 has 12 amino acids. Trimming pared 6 bases from V and 2 bases from J, leaving 7 bases between. The CDR3 region has the DNA TGTGCCAGCAGCCGCCCCAACACTGAAGCTTTCTTT. It translates to CASSRPNTEAFF.

The chain joins TRBV15 to TRBJ2-1, with 8 positions matching TRBD2. V gave up 2 bases and J gave up 2 bases; unmatched junction bases: 11. Germline V lookup: CDR1 LNHNV, CDR2 YYDKDF (reference sequence). The CDR3 sequence is 18 residues long. CDR3: CATSRHGRARLTYNEQFF. The CDR3 coding sequence is TGTGCCACCAGCAGACACGGGAGGGCCCGATTAACCTACAATGAGCAGTTCTTC.

This clonotype has just a few counts. V is TRBV19 and J is TRBJ2-1, with a possible D match to TRBD1 (7 bases). Trimming removed 7 bases at V and 1 base at J, with 11 bases between. CDR1 and CDR2 from the germline V gene are LNHDA and SQIVND (reference sequence). This CDR3 region has 14 residues. Here the CDR3 reads CASTAGQSYNEQFF. The CDR3 bases are TGTGCCAGTACTGCGGGACAGTCCTACAATGAGCAGTTCTTC.

Only a few counts were recorded for this clonotype. The chain employs TRBV25-1 and TRBJ1-1, with D perhaps TRBD1 (5 bases). From germline, CDR1 is MGHDK and CDR2 SYGVNS. The CDR3 runs to 14 residues. Trimming left V 8 bases short and J 7 bases short, with 20 bases between. The CDR3 region has the DNA TGTGCCAGCCGCGGGACCGGCGGAACAAGTGAAGCTTTCTTT. This sequence encodes CASRGTGGTSEAFF.

This clonotype appeared many times. J is TRBJ2-2 and V is TRBV20-1; D possibly corresponds to TRBD2 (6 bases). From germline, CDR1 is DFQATT and CDR2 SNEGSKA (reference sequence). Trimming removed 6 bases from V and 2 bases from J, with 22 bases in between. The CDR3 loop spans 17 amino acids. The CDR3 DNA follows: TGCAGTGCCGGTTCTCCCTCCGGGACTCCAAACACCGGGGAGCTGTTTTTT. Its translation is CSAGSPSGTPNTGELFF.

This clonotype showed up many times. The rearrangement joins TRBV6-2 or TRBV6-3 to TRBJ2-1; 11 bases line up with TRBD2. The CDR3 runs to 16 residues. CDR1 and CDR2 from the germline V gene are MNHEY and SVGEGT. After removal of 4 bases from V and 5 bases from J, the junction contained 7 bases not matched to a gene. CDR3 in amino acids: CASSSDSGRANNEQFF. As DNA, the CDR3 is TGTGCCAGCAGTTCAGATAGCGGGAGGGCCAACAATGAGCAGTTCTTC.

This clonotype was picked up a small number of times. The genes are TRBV28 and TRBJ2-5; TRBD2 matches 11 bases. Germline CDR1 MDHEN, CDR2 SYDVKM. The trim removed 6 bases at V and 2 bases at J, leaving 5 bases unmatched. The CDR3 spans 15 residues. CDR3 sequence reads: CASSPGLAAQETQYF. DNA for the CDR3: TGTGCCAGCAGCCCGGGACTAGCGGCACAAGAGACCCAGTACTTC.

This clonotype was seen a few times. The chain recombines TRBV10-3 with TRBJ2-6; D not certain. Trimming took off 6 bases at V and 6 bases at J, with 21 bases between the two ends. The CDR3 is made up of 17 amino acids. Germline CDR1 is ENHRY and CDR2 is SYGVKD. The CDR3: CAIRLPGGRSQANVLTF. The CDR3 DNA follows: TGTGCCATCAGGCTCCCGGGCGGCCGAAGCCAGGCCAACGTCCTGACTTTC.

This clonotype turned up a few times. The V gene is TRBV5-1, the J gene TRBJ1-1; D call uncertain. This CDR3 is 14 amino acids long. The germline V gene encodes CDR1 SGHRS and CDR2 YFSETQ. Trimming left V 0 bases short and J 0 bases short, with 6 bases between. The CDR3 sequence: CASSLEVVNTEAFF. CDR3 nucleotide sequence: TGCGCCAGCAGCTTGGAGGTGGTGAACACTGAAGCTTTCTTT.

J is TRBJ2-6 and V is TRBV9, with D possibly matching TRBD1 (6 bases). Trimming shortened V by 4 bases and J by 3 bases, and 11 bases separated the two germline ends. The CDR3 length is 15 residues. Germline V gene data show CDR1 as SGDLS and CDR2 as YYNGEE. The CDR3 here is CASSPGVVGANVLTF. CDR3 coding DNA: TGTGCCAGCAGCCCAGGGGTAGTTGGGGCCAACGTCCTGACTTTC. Complete variable domain (other parts from reference TRBV9 and TRBJ2-6): DSGVTQTPKHLITATGQRVTLRCSPRSGDLSVYWYQQSLDQGLQFLIQYYNGEERAKGNILERFSAQQFPDLHSELNLSSLELGDSALYFCASSPGVVGANVLTFGAGSRLTVL.